These T cell receptor beta chains were read from a single sample in a study of blood T cells in healthy people across ages. Each CDR3 protein gets one entry after TCRdb re-called the 5' RACE reads with MiXCR. The data contain 600,000 to 800,000 distinct CDR3 sequences, 40% to 65% of them singletons. Sequenced sample: blood. All receptors come from a woman older than 75 in good health. The CDR3 runs from the conserved cysteine through the conserved F or W. A D gene is named only where the DNA matches it firmly. Expanded clones get a size class; other rows say once, few or many, or leave the size out.

abundance	v_gene	j_gene	d_gene	CDR3nt	CDR3aa
NA	TRBV3-1	TRBJ2-7	NA	TGTGCCAGCAGCCTTCACGGGGCGTACGAGCAGTACTTC	CASSLHGAYEQYF
NA	TRBV6-5	TRBJ2-7	NA	TGTGCCAGCAGTAGACTAAAAGGGGACAATGAGCAGTACTTC	CASSRLKGDNEQYF
NA	TRBV20-1	TRBJ2-3	NA	TGCAGTGCTACCATCCGGGGTGCCCCGAGGGATACGCAGTATTTT	CSATIRGAPRDTQYF
few	TRBV18	TRBJ1-5	NA	TGTGCCAGCTCACCGGGCTCGAGTGGGCCCCAGCATTTT	CASSPGSSGPQHF
many	TRBV29-1	TRBJ2-1	TRBD1	TGCAGCGTCTGCAGGGGGTTCAATGAGCAGTTCTTC	CSVCRGFNEQFF
NA	TRBV7-2	TRBJ2-7	TRBD2	TGTGCCAGCATCCCAAGCGGGGGGGCCCCTTACGAGCAGTACTTC	CASIPSGGAPYEQYF
NA	TRBV27	TRBJ2-7	NA	TGTGCCAGCAGTTTAAAAGCCAGGAGGTCCGAGCAGTACTTC	CASSLKARRSEQYF
few	TRBV12-3/TRBV12-4	TRBJ1-2	TRBD1	TGTGCCAGCATTAGGACAGGGGGAGGCGGCTACACCTTC	CASIRTGGGGYTF
NA	TRBV11-2	TRBJ2-5	NA	TGTGCCAGCAGTCGTCTGACAGGGAGGCAAGAGACCCAGTACTTC	CASSRLTGRQETQYF
few	TRBV12-3/TRBV12-4	TRBJ1-2	NA	TGTGCCAGCAGTTCCCAGGGTAGCTATGGCTACACCTTC	CASSSQGSYGYTF
NA	TRBV7-2	TRBJ1-3	NA	TGTGCCAGCAGCTGGGACGGATCCTCTGGAAACACCATATATTTT	CASSWDGSSGNTIYF
NA	TRBV3-1	TRBJ2-1	NA	TGTGCCAGCAGCCAGGCGGATAGAAACAATGTGTTCTTC	CASSQADRNNVFF
NA	TRBV6-5	TRBJ1-6	TRBD1	TGTGCCAGCAGCTCGCCCGGACAGGGTTGGAATTCACCCCTCCACTTT	CASSSPGQGWNSPLHF
NA	TRBV29-1	TRBJ2-7	NA	TGCAGCGTTGGGTTCGGGACCTACGAGCAGTACTTC	CSVGFGTYEQYF
once	TRBV28	TRBJ2-7	TRBD1	TGTGCCAGCAGACCGAGGGACAGGGGTAACTACGAGCAGTACTTC	CASRPRDRGNYEQYF
NA	TRBV19	TRBJ2-7	NA	TGTGCCAGTAGTAAGACAGTCCTTTACGAGCAGTACTTC	CASSKTVLYEQYF
many	TRBV5-1	TRBJ2-1	TRBD2	TGCGCCAGTAAAGCCGGGACTAGCGGGTACAATGAGCAGTTCTTC	CASKAGTSGYNEQFF
NA	TRBV7-2	TRBJ2-3	TRBD1	TGTGCCAGCAGCTACAGGACAGGGTATTATGCAGATACGCAGTATTTT	CASSYRTGYYADTQYF
many	TRBV29-1	TRBJ1-4	NA	TGCAGCGTTGGGGCCGAAAATGAAAAACTGTTTTTT	CSVGAENEKLFF
once	TRBV24-1	TRBJ2-7	NA	TGTGCCACCAGTGATGGTAAGGGTTACGAGCAGTACTTC	CATSDGKGYEQYF
NA	TRBV7-9	TRBJ1-1	NA	TGTGCCAGCAGCCCCCCCGGCCTCGGGGCTGCCACTGAAGCTTTCTTT	CASSPPGLGAATEAFF
many	TRBV12-3/TRBV12-4	TRBJ2-3	TRBD1	TGTGCCAGCAATTCCCCGGGACAGGGCGCAGATACGCAGTATTTT	CASNSPGQGADTQYF